Here is one TCR beta chain with its context. As yet, its antigen is unknown. TCRdb reanalysed the reads using MiXCR and keeps one entry per CDR3 protein. The data contain under 350,000 distinct CDR3 sequences, approximately 22% of them singletons. J gave up 7 bases and V 5 bases, and 5 bases lay outside the gene matches. Germline V gives CDR1 LNHDA, CDR2 SQIVND (reference sequence). This CDR3 has 14 residues. The data derive from a study of T cell repertoires in cytomegalovirus infection. For the study at large: Recently identified HLA-C-restricted CMV epitopes were used, and well-studied HLA-B-restricted CMV epitopes were used as well.

The chain has TRBV19 and TRBJ1-5; TRBD1 matches 10 bases. The sequence was collected from a human donor in good health (CMV status not recorded). Some clones in this sample may be carry-over from other donors' samples. Here the sequenced sample was cultured PBMCs, taken from culture after CMV antigen stimulation. The CDR3, as DNA: TGTGCCAGTAGTGGGGCGGACAGGGGGCAGCCCCAGCATTTT. This codes for CASSGADRGQPQHF.